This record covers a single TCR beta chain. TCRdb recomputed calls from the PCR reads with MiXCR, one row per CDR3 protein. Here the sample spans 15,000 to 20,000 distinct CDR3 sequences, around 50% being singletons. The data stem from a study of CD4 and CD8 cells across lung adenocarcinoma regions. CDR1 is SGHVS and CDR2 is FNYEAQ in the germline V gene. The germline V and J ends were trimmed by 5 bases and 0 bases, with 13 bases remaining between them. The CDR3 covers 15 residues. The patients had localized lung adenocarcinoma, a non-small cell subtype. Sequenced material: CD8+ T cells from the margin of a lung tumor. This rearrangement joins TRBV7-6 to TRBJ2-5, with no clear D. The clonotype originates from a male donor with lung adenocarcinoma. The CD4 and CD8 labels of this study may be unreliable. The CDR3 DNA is TGTGCCAGCAGCCGACAAGCCACAGACCAAGAGACCCAGTACTTC. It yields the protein CASSRQATDQETQYF.